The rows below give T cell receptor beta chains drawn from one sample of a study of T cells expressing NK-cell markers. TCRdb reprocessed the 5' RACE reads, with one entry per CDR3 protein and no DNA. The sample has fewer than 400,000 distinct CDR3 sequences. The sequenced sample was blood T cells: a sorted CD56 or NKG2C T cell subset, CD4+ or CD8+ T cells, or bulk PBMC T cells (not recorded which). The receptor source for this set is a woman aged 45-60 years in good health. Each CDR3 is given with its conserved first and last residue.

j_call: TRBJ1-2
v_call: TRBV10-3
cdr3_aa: CAIRGDRGTANYGYTF

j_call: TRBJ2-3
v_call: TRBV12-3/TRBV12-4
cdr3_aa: CASRRQGSTDTQYF

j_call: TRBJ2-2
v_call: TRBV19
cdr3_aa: CASSYQAANGELFF

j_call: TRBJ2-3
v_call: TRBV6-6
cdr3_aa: CASTAGGSADTQYF

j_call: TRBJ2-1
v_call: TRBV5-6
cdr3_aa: CASSLVTGGKDEQFF

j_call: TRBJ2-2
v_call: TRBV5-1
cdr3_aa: CASSLGPSFRANTGELFF

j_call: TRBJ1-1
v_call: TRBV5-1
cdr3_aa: CASSLYRESGTEAFF

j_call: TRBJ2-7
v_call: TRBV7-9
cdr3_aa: CASQSDSFYEQYF

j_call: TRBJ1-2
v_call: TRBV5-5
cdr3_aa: CASMAGTNYGYTF

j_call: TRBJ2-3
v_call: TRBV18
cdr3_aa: CASSPREFTDTQYF

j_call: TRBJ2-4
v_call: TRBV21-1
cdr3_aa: CALVWRGQGDIQYF

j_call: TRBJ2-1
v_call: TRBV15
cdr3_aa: CATSRSGRVNNEQFF

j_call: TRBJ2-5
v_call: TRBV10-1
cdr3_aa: CASSGGSRPGETQYF

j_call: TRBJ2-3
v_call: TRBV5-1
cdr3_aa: CASSPGLGSTDTQYF

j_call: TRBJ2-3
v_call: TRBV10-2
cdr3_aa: CASTWRARGDTQYF

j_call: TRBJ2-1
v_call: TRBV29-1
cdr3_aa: CSGGLGSYNEQFF

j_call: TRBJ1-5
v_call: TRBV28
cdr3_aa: CASSPDRGDQPQHF

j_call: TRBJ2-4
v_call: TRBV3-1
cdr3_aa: CASSQDGRERNIQYF

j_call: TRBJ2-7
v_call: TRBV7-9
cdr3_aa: CASSSLGNDEQYF

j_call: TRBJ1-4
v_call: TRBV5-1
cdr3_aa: CASSRGGFNEKLFF

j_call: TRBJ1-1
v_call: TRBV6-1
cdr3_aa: CASSLRPNEAFF

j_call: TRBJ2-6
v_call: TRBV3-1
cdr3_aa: CASSGWTGSLGANVLTF

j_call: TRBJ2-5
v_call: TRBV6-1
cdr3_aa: CASRGPGAQYF

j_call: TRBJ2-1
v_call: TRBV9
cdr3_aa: CASSVVPTGEREQFF

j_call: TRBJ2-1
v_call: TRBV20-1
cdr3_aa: CSARKRRTLNEQFF

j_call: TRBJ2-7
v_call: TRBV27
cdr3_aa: CASSTSGFLPYEQYF

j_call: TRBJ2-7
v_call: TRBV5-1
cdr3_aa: CASSLRWQGGSYEQYF

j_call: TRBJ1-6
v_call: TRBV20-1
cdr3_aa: CSAWMDGFGSPLHF

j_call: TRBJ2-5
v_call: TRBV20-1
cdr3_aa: CSAKGATLRETQYF

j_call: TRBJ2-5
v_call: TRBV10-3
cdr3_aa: CAISSGTGYQETQYF

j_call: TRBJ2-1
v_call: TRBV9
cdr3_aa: CASSVDGDRGFHEQFF

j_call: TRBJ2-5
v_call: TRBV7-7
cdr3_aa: CASSFDSYQETQYF

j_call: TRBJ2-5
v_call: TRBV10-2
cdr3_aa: CASSGGPQGTQYF

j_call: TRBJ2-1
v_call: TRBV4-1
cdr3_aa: CASSQSAISYNEQFF

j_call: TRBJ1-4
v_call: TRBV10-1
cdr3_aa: CASSDGLGQTIATNEKLFF

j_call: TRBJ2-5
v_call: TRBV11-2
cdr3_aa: CASSLFSSSGRAGSGETQYF

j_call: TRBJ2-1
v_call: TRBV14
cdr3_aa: CASSRGADNEQFF

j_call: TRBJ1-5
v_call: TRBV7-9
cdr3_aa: CASTGAGNQPQHF

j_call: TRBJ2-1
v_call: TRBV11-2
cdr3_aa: CASSMTHYNEQFF

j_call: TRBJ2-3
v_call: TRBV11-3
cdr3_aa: CASSLYTDTTDTQYF

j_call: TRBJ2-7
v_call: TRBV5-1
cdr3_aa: CASSLEGAYTYEQYF

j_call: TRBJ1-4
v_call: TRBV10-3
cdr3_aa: CAISSGVNEKLFF

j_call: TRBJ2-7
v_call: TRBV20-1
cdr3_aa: CSATSGKTSSYEQYF

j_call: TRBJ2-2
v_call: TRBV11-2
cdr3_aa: CASSLVGSGVNTGELFF

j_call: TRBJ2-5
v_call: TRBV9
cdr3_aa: CASSVDPRGTQLETQYF

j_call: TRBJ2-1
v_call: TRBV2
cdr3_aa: CASSDSWAYNEQFF

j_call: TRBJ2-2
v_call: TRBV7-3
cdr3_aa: CASSLSGSGELFF

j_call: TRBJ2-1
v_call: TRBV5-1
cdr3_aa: CASSLSAAAEQFF